The sequence of this TCR beta chain was determined in a study of Ad26.COV2.S vaccination and SARS-CoV-2 variants. Points from the study as a whole: Responses of T cells in total may have been underestimated by the TCR breadth and depth analyses.

The ends lost 2 bases at V and 2 bases at J; junction bases unmatched: 7. The CDR3 spans 16 residues. CDR1 LNHDA and CDR2 SQIVND come from the germline V gene (reference sequence). The treatment: roughly 20 received Ad26.COV2.S at low or high dose, single or two shots; 5 received placebo; per-sample allocation not given. The investigators took samples on day 63 after the first vaccine or placebo injection. Profiled with immunoSEQ multiplex PCR; TCRdb holds only in-frame clones, not every one. This sample has about 350,000 clones, with approximately 86% found just once. Concerning this clone: The antigen remains undetermined.

This TCR derives from a person between 18 and 65 years old who received the Ad26.COV2.S COVID-19 vaccine or a placebo. The V call is TRBV19, the J call TRBJ1-1, with 8 bases aligning to TRBD1. The input for sequencing was peripheral blood, taken in a trial of Ad26.COV2.S vaccine versus placebo. Written as DNA, the CDR3 is TGTGCCAGTAGTATAAACAGGGGGATTCGCAACACTGAAGCTTTCTTT. Encoded protein: CASSINRGIRNTEAFF.